A selection of T cell receptor beta chains follows, all from one sample in a study of OX40 agonist ivuxolimab in advanced cancers. Only in-frame clones appear in the TCRdb table, and some are missing; sequencing was by immunoSEQ multiplex PCR. The sample lists just under 65,000 clones; 86% were seen once. Sequencing was performed on CD4+ or CD8+ T cells sorted from blood, taken in a trial of the OX40 agonist ivuxolimab. These TCRs come from an adult with an advanced solid tumor such as melanoma, head and neck, liver or kidney cancer. Both conserved end residues are part of each CDR3.

v_gene	len	j_gene	CDR3aa
TRBV6-1	12	TRBJ2-7	CASTGYSYEQYF
TRBV7-8	15	TRBJ1-1	CASSLGMVGFTEAFF
TRBV6-5	15	TRBJ2-2	CASNPGGGNTGELFF
TRBV10-1	17	TRBJ2-3	CASSDWTSGRWADTQYF
TRBV5-1	14	TRBJ2-5	CASSFEGRRETQYF
TRBV27	17	TRBJ1-5	CASSPIREGGGNQPQHF
TRBV7-8	15	TRBJ2-3	CASSHRGSGIDTQYF
TRBV19	16	TRBJ2-1	CASRGGPTSNYNEQFF
TRBV10-3	12	TRBJ2-3	CAITNSTDTQYF
TRBV11-2	14	TRBJ2-7	CASSASDFGRSQYF
TRBV5-1	15	TRBJ2-5	CASSGRGQAQETQYF
TRBV9	16	TRBJ1-3	CASSPGGTSTGNTIYF
TRBV28	15	TRBJ1-1	CASSSESQGGTEAFF